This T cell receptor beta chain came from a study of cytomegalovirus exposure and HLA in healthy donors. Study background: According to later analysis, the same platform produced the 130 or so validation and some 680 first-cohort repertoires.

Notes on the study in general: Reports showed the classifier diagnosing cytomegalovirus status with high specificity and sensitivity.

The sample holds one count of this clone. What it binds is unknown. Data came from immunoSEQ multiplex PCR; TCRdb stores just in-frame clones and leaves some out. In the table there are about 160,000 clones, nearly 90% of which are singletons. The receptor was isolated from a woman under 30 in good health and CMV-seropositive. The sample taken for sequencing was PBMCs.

The CDR3 loop reads CASSYRGEETQYF. The CDR3 region has the DNA TGTGCCAGCAGTTATAGAGGCGAGGAGACCCAGTACTTC. The genes are TRBV6-5 and TRBJ2-5; D is unclear. The CDR3 has 13 amino acids. Trimming took off 3 bases at V and 5 bases at J, with 10 bases between the two ends. Germline CDR1 and CDR2: MNHEY and SVGAGI.